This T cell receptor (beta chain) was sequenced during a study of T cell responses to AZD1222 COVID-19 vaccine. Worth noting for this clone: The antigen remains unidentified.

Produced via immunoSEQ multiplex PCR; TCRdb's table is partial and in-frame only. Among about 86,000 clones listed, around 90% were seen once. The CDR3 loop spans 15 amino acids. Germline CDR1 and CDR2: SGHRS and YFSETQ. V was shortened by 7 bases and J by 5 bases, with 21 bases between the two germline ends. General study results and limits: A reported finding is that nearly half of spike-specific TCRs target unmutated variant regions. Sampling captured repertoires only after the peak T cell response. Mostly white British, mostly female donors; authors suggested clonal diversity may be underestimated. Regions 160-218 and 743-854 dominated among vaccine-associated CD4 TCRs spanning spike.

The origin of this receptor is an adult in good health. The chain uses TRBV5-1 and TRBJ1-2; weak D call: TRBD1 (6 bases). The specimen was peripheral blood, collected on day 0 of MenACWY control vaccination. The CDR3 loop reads CASSSATGWEYGYTF. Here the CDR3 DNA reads TGCGCCAGCTCCAGTGCGACAGGCTGGGAATATGGCTACACCTTC.